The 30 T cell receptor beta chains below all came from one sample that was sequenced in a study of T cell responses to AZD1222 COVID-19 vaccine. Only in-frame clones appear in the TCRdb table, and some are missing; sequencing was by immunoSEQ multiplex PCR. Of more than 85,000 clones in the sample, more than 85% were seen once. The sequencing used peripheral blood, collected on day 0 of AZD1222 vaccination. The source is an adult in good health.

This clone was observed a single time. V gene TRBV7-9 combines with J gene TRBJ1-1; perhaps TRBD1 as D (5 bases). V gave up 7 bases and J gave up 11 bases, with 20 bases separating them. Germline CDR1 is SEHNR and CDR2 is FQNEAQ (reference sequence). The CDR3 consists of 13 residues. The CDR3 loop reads CASTHALQGEAFF. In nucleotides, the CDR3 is TGTGCCAGCACCCACGCTCTCCAGGGCGAGGCTTTCTTT. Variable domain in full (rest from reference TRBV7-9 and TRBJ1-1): DTGVSQNPRHKITKRGQNVTFRCDPISEHNRLYWYRQTLGQGPEFLTYFQNEAQLEKSRLLSDRFSAERPKGSFSTLEIQRTEQGDSAMYLCASTHALQGEAFFGQGTRLTVV.

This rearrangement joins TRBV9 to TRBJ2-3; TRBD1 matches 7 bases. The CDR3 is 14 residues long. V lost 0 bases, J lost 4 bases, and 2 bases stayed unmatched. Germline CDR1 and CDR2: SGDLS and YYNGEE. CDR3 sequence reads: CASSVVGGSDTQYF. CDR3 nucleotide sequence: TGTGCCAGCAGCGTAGTAGGGGGCTCAGATACGCAGTATTTT.

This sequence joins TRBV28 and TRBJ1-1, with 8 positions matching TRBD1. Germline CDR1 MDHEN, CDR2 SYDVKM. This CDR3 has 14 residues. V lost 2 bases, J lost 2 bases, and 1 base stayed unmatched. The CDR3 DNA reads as TGTGCCAGCAGTTTAGGACAGGGCAACACTGAAGCTTTCTTT. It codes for CASSLGQGNTEAFF.

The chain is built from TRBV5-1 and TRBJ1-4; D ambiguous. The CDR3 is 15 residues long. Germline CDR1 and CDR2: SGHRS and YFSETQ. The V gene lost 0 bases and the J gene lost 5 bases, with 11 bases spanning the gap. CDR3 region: CASSLAVFQNEKLFF. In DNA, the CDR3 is TGCGCCAGCAGCTTGGCGGTTTTTCAGAATGAAAAACTGTTTTTT.

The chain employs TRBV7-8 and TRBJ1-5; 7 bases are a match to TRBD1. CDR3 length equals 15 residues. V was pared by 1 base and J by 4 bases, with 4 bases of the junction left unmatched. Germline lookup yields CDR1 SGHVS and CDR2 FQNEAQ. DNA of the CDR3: TGTGCCAGCAGCTTAGTCGTGACAGGGAATCAGCCCCAGCATTTT. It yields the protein CASSLVVTGNQPQHF.

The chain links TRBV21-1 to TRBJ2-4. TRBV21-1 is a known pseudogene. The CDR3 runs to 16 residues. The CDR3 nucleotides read TGTGCCAGCAGCAAACTCCATCGTTTAGCCAAAAACATTCAGTACTTC. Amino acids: CASSKLHRLAKNIQYF.

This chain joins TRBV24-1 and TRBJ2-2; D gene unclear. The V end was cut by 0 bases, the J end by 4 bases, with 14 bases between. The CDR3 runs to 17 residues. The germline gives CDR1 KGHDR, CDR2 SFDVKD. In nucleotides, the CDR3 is TGTGCCACCAGTGATTTGCGTTCGGCAGGTCTCACCGGGGAGCTGTTTTTT. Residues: CATSDLRSAGLTGELFF.

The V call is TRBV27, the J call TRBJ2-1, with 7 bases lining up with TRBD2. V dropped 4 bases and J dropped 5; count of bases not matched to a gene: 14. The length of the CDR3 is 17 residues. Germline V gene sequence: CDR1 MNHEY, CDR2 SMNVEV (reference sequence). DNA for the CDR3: TGTGCCAGCAGTTCCTCACCGGGGAGGGTTCGCGACAATGAGCAGTTCTTC. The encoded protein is CASSSSPGRVRDNEQFF.

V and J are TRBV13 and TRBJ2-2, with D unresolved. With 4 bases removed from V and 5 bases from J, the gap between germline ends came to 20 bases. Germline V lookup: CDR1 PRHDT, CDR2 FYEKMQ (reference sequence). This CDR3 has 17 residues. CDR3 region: CASSSRRVIAQTGELFF. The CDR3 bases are TGTGCCAGCAGCTCCCGAAGGGTAATAGCCCAAACCGGGGAGCTGTTTTTT.

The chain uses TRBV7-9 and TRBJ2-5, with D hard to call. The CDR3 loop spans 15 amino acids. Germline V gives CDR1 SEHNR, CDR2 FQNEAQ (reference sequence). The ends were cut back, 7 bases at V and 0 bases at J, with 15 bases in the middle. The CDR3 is CASTLLRTYQETQYF. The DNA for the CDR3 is TGTGCCAGCACACTCCTAAGGACGTACCAAGAGACCCAGTACTTC.

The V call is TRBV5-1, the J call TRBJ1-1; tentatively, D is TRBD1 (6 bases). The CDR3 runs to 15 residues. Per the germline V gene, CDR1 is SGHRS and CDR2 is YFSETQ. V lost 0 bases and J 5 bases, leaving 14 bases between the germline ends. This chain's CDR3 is CASSLEGRGVTEAFF. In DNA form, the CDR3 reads TGCGCCAGCAGCTTGGAGGGCAGGGGAGTGACTGAAGCTTTCTTT.

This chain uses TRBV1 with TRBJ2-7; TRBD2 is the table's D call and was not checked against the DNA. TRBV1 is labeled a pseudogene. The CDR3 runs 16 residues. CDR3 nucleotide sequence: TGCACCAGCAGCCACGAGGGGACTCCCAGCTCCTACGAGCAGTACTTC. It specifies CTSSHEGTPSSYEQYF.

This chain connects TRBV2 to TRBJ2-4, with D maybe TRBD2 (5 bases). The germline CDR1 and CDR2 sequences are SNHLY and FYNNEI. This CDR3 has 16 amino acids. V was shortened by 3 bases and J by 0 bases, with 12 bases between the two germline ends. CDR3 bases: TGTGCCAGCAGTGATGGGGAGCGGATAGCCAAAAACATTCAGTACTTC. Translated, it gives CASSDGERIAKNIQYF.

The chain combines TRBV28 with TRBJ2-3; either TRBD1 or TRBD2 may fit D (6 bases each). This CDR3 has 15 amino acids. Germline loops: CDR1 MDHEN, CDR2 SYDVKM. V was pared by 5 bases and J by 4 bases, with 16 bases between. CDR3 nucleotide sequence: TGTGCCAGCAGTCCGAGGGGGGCCGGGGCAGATACGCAGTATTTT. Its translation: CASSPRGAGADTQYF.

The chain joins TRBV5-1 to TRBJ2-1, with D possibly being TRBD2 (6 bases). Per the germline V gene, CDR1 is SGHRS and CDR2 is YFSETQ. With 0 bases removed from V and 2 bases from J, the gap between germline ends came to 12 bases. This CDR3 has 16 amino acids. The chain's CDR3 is CASSLVGRRPYNEQFF. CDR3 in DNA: TGCGCCAGCAGCTTGGTGGGGAGGCGCCCCTACAATGAGCAGTTCTTC.

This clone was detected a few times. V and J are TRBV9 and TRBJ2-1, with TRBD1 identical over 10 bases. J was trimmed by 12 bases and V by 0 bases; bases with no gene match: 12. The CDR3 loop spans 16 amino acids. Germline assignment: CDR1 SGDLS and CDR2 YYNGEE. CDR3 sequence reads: CASSVGDRGITVGQFF. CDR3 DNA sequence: TGTGCCAGCAGCGTAGGGGACAGGGGAATCACGGTAGGGCAGTTCTTC.

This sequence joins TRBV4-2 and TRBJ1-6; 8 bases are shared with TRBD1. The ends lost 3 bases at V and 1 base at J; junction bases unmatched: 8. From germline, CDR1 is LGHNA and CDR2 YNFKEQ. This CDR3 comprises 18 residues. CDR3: CASSQSGQGSSYNSPLHF. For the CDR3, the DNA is TGTGCCAGCAGCCAGTCTGGACAGGGTAGTTCCTATAATTCACCCCTCCACTTT.

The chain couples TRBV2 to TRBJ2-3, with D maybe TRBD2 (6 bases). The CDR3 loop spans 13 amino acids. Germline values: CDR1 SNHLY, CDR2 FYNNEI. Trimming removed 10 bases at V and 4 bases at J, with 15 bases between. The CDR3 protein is CATADRRADTQYF. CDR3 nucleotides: TGTGCCACCGCGGACCGGAGGGCAGATACGCAGTATTTT.

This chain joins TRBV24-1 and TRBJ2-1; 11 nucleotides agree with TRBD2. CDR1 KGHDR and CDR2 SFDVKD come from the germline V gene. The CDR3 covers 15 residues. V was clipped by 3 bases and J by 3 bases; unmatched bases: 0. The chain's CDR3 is CATSDTSGSYNEQFF. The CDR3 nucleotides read TGTGCCACCAGTGATACTAGCGGGAGCTACAATGAGCAGTTCTTC.

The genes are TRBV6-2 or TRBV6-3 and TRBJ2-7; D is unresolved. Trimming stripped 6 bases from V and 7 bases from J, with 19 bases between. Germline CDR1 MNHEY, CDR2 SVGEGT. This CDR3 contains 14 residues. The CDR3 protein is CASSPNGGSEEQYF. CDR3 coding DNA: TGTGCCAGCAGCCCAAATGGCGGTTCGGAAGAGCAGTACTTC.

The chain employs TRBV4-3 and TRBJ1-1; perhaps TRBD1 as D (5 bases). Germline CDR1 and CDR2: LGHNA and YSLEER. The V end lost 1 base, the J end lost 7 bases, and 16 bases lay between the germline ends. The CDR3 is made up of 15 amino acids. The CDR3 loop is CASSQGLQGLGEAFF. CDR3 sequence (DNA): TGCGCCAGCAGCCAAGGGTTGCAGGGATTGGGTGAAGCTTTCTTT.

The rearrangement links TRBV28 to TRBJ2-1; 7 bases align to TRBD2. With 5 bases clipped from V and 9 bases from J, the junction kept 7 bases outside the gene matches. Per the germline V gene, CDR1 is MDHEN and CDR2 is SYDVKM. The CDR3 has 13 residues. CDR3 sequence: CASSTGTKPEQFF. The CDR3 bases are TGTGCCAGCAGTACCGGGACTAAACCTGAGCAGTTCTTC.

CDR3 in amino acids: CASSHRDSETMFYHEQYF. CDR3 DNA: TGTGCCAGCAGCCACAGGGACAGTGAGACCATGTTTTATCACGAGCAGTACTTC. The chain uses TRBV3-1 (or the pseudogene TRBV3-2) and TRBJ2-7, with TRBD1 matching 7 bases. The CDR3 has 18 amino acids. V shed 3 bases, J shed 5 bases, and the junction held 19 bases outside the gene matches. Germline loops: CDR1 LGHDT, CDR2 YNNKEL (reference sequence).

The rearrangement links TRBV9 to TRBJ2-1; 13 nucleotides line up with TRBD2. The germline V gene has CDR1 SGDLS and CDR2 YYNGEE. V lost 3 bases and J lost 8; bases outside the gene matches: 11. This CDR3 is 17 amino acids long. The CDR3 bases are TGTGCCAGCAGCGCGGGGGTGGGACTAGCGGGAAATGATGAGCAGTTCTTC. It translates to CASSAGVGLAGNDEQFF. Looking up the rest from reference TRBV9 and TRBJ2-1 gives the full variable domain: DSGVTQTPKHLITATGQRVTLRCSPRSGDLSVYWYQQSLDQGLQFLIQYYNGEERAKGNILERFSAQQFPDLHSELNLSSLELGDSALYFCASSAGVGLAGNDEQFFGPGTRLTVL.

CDR3 protein: CAWNSPAGPRGLRPQHF. The CDR3, as DNA: TGTGCCTGGAACTCCCCCGCCGGCCCTCGGGGGCTGAGGCCCCAGCATTTT. The chain combines TRBV30 with TRBJ1-5, with D possibly matching TRBD1 (6 bases). The CDR3 loop spans 17 amino acids. In germline, CDR1 is GTSNPN, CDR2 SVGIG (reference sequence). Trimming pared 4 bases from V and 9 bases from J, leaving 28 bases between. The full variable domain, its missing parts supplied by reference TRBV30 and TRBJ1-5, is SQTIHQWPATLVQPVGSPLSLECTVEGTSNPNLYWYRQAAGRGLQLLFYSVGIGQISSEVPQNLSASRPQDRQFILSSKKLLLSDSGFYLCAWNSPAGPRGLRPQHFGDGTRLSIL.

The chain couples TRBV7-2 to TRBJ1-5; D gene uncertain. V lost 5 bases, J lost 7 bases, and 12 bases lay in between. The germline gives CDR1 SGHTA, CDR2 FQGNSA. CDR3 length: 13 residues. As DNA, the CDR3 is TGTGCCAGCAGCCTAGAGCTCGAACAGCCCCAGCATTTT. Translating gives CASSLELEQPQHF.

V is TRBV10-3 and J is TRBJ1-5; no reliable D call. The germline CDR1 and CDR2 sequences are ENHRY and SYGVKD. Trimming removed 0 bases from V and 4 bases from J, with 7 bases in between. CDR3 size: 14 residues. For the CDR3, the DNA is TGTGCCATCAGTGAGTCCCCCGAAAATCAGCCCCAGCATTTT. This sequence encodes CAISESPENQPQHF.

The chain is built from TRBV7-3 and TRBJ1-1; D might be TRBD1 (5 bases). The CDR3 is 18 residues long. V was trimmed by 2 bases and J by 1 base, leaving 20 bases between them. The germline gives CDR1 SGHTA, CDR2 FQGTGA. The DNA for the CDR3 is TGTGCCAGCAGCTTATCCGGACTTGAGGGGCTGGGGAACACTGAAGCTTTCTTT. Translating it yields CASSLSGLEGLGNTEAFF.

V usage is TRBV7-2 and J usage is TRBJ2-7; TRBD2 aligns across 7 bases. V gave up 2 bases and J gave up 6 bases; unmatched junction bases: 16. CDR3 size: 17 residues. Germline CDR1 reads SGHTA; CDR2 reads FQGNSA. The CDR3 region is CASSLRVGGDPFAEQYF. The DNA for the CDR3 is TGTGCCAGCAGCTTAAGGGTGGGGGGGGACCCCTTTGCCGAGCAGTACTTC. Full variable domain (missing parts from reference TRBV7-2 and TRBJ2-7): GAGVSQSPSNKVTEKGKDVELRCDPISGHTALYWYRQSLGQGLEFLIYFQGNSAPDKSGLPSDRFSAERTGGSVSTLTIQRTQQEDSAVYLCASSLRVGGDPFAEQYFGPGTRLTVT.

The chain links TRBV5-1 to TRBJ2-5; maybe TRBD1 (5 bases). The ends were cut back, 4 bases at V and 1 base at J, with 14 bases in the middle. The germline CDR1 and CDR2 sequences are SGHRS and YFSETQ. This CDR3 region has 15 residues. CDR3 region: CASSQGANSQETQYF. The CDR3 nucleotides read TGCGCCAGCAGCCAAGGGGCTAATTCCCAAGAGACCCAGTACTTC.